This T cell receptor beta chain emerged from a study of tumor and adjacent non-tumor tissue in lung cancer. Study overall: Patients comprised about a dozen adenocarcinoma, 2 squamous cell carcinoma and 1 small cell lung cancer. Each sample yielded 3.5 million to 4.5 million productive TCRbeta reads on average. Findings and limits, study-wide: Significantly higher TCR diversity was found in tumor than normal lung.

About this clonotype: As yet, its antigen is unknown.

V dropped 3 bases and J dropped 6; count of bases not matched to a gene: 1. The CDR3 is made up of 15 amino acids. Germline CDR1 reads SGDLS; CDR2 reads YYNGEE. TCRbeta libraries were built with three rounds of nested PCR, modified from ARM-PCR. TCRdb called the multiplex PCR reads again in MiXCR, with one record for every CDR3 protein. The data hold 98,000 or so distinct CDR3 sequences, with approximately 80% observed a single time. The template was RNA from unsorted bulk tissue. This non-tumor lung sample came from over 3 cm beyond the tumor edge. Source material: distant non-tumor lung tissue. The genes are TRBV9 and TRBJ1-6; 12 positions match TRBD1. This receptor was obtained from a man between 60 and 75 years old with small cell lung cancer. CDR3 in amino acids: CASSAGQGANSPLHF. CDR3 DNA: TGTGCCAGCAGCGCGGGACAGGGGGCTAATTCACCCCTCCACTTT.